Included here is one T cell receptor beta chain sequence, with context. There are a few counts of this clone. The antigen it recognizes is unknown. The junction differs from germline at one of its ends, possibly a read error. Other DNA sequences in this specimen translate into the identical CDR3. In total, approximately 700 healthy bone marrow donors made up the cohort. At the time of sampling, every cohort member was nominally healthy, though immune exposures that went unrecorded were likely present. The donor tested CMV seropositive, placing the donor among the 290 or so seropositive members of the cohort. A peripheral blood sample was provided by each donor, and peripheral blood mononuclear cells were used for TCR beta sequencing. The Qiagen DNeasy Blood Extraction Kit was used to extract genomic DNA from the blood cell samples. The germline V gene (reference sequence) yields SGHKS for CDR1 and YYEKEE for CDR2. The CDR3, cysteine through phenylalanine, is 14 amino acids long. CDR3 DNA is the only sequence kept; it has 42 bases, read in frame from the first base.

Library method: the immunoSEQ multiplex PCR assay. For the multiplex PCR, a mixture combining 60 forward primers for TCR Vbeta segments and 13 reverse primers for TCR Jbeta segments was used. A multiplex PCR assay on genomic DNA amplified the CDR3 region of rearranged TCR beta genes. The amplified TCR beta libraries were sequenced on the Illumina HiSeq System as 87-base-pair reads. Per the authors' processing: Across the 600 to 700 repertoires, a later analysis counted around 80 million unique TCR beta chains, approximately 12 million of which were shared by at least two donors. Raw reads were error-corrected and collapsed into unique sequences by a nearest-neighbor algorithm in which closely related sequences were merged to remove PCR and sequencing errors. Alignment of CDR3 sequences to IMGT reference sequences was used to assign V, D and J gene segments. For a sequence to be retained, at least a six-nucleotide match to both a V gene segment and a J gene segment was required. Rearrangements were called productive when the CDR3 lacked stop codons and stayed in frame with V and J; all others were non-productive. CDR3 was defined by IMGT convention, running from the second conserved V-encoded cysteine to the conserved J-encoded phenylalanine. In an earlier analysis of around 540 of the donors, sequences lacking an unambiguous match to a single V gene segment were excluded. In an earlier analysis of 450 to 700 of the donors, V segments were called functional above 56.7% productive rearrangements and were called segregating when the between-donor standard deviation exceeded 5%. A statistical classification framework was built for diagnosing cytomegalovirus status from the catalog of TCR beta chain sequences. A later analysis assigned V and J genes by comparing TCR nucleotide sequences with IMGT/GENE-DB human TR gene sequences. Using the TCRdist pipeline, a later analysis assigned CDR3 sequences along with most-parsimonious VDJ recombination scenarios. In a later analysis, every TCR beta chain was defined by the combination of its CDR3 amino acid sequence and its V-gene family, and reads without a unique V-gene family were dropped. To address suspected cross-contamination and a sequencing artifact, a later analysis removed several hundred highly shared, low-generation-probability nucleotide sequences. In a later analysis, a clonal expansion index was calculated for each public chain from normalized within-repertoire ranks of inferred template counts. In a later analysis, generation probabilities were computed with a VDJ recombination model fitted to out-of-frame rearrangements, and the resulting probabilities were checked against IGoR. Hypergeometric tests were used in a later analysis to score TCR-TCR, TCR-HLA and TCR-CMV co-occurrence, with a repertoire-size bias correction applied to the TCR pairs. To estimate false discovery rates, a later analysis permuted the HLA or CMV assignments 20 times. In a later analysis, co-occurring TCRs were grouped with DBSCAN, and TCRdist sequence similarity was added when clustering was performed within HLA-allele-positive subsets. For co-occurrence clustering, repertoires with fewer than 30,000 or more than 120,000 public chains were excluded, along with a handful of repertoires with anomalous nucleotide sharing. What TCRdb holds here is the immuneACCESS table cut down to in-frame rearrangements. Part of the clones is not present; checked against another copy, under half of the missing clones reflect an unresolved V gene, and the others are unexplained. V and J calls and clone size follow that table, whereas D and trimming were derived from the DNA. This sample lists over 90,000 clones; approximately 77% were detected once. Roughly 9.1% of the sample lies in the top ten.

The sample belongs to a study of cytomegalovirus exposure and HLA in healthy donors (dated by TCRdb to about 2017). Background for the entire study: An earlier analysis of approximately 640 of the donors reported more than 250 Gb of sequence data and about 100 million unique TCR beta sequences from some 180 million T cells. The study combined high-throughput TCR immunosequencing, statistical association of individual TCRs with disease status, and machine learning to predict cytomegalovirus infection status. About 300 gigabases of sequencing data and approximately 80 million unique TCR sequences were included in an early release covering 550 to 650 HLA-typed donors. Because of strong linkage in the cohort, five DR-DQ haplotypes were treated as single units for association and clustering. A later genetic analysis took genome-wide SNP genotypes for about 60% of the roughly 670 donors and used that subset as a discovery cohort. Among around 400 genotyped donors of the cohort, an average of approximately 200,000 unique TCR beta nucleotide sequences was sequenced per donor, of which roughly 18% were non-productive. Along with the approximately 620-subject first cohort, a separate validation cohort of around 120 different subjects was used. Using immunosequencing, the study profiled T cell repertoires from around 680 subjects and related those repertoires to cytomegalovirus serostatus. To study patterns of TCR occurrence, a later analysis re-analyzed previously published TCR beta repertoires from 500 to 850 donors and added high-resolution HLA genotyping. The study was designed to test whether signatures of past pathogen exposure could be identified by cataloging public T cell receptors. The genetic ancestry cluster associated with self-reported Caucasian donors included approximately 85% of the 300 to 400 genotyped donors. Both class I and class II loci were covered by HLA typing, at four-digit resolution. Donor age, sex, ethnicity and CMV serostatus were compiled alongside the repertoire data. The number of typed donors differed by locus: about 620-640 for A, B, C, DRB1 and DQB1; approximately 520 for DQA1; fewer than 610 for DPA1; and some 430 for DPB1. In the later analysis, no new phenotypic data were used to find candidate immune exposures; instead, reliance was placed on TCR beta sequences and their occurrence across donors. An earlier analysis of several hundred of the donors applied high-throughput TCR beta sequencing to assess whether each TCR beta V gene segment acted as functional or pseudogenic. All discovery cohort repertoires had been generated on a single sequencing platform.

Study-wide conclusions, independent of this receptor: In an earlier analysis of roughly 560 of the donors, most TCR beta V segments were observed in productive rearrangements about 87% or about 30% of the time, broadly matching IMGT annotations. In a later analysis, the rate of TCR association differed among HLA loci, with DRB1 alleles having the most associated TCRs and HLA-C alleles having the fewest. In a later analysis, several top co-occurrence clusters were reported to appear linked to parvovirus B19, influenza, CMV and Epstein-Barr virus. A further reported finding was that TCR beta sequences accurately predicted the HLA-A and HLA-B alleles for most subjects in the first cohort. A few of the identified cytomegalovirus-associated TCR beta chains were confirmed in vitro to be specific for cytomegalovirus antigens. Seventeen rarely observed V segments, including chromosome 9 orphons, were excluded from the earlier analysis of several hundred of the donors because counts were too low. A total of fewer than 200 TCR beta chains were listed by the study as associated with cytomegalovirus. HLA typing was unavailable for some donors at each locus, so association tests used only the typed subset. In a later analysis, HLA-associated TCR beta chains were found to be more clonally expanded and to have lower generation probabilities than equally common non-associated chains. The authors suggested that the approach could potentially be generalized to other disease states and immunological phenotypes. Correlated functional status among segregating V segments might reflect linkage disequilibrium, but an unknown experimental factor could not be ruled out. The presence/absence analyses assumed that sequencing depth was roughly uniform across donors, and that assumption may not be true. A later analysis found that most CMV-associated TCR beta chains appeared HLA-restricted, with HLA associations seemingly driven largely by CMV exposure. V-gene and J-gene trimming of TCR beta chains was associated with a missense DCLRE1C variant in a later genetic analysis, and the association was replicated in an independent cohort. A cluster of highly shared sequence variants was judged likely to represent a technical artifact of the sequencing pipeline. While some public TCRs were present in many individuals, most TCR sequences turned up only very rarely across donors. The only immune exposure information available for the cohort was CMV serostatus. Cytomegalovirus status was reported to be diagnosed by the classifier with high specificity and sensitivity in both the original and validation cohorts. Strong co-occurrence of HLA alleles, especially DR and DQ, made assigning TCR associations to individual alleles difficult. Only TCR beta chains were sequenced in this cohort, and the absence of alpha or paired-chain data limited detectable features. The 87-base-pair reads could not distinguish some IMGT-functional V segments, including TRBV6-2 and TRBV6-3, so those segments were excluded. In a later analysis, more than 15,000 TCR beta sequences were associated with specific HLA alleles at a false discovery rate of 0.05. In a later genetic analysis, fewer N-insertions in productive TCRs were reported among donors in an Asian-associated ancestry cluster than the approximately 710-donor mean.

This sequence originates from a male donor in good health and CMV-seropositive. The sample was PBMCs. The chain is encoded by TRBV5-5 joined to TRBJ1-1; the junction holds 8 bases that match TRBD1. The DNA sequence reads TGCGCCAGCAGCCAACGGACAGGGAGAGGGGAAGCTTTCTTT. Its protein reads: CASSQRTGRGEAFF.